This entry is about one TCR beta chain. Germline V lookup: CDR1 MDHEN, CDR2 SYDVKM. Trimming removed 4 bases from V and 3 bases from J; junction bases left unmatched: 7. The CDR3 covers 16 residues. TCRdb's copy holds only in-frame clones and misses some; the assay was immunoSEQ multiplex PCR. Among approximately 230,000 clones listed, under 95% were seen once. This sample stems from a study of blood T cell repertoires in COVID-19. Turning to the study itself: Sites across the United States, Italy and Spain contributed samples from acute and convalescent COVID-19. PBMCs, B-cell-depleted T cells, or T cells were the source of the cDNA or gDNA that made up the material.

This chain links TRBV28 with TRBJ1-2; 11 nucleotides line up with TRBD1. Sequencing input: PBMCs or T cells enriched from blood (not recorded which). The clonotype comes from a woman aged 18-29 years who had recovered from COVID-19. DNA for the CDR3: TGTGCCAGCAGTTCCACCATGGGACAGGGGGACTATGGCTACACCTTC. It codes for CASSSTMGQGDYGYTF.